This T cell receptor (beta chain) was identified during a study of blood T cell repertoires in COVID-19. In the study overall: There were acute and convalescent COVID-19 samples, and they came from the United States, Italy and Spain. T cells, B-cell-depleted T cells, or PBMCs supplied cDNA or gDNA.

V gave up 0 bases and J gave up 2 bases, with 11 bases separating them. CDR1 and CDR2 (germline): KGHSH, LQKENI. The length of the CDR3 is 16 residues. Authors' methods: Nucleated cell counts were estimated from reference gene primer amplification. Clones were sequenced by immunoSEQ multiplex PCR, and TCRdb holds only the in-frame ones, with some missing. V and J calls and clone size are as listed in that table; D and trimming were resolved from the DNA. Counted here are 140,000 or so clones, over 80% occurring once; the ten biggest clones make up approximately 9.9%. Source material: peripheral blood. The chain employs TRBV18 and TRBJ2-1, with a possible D match to TRBD1 (6 bases). This TCR came from a woman at least 80 years old with acute or convalescent COVID-19. CDR3: CASSPPWGPTYNEQFF. As DNA, the CDR3 is TGTGCCAGCTCACCACCTTGGGGGCCCACCTACAATGAGCAGTTCTTC.